Listed below are T cell receptor beta chains from one sample, sequenced in a study of CD8 T cells in Susac syndrome. TCRdb re-called the immunoSEQ multiplex PCR reads through MiXCR, storing one row per CDR3 protein. The data hold approximately 180,000 distinct CDR3 sequences, with approximately 93% observed a single time. Sample: CD4+ T cells from PBMCs. The receptors originated from a human donor with multiple sclerosis. Each CDR3 is given with its conserved first and last residue. Each record gives: J gene, D gene, clone size, V gene, CDR3 DNA, CDR3 protein. D genes are given only for firm matches. Clone size is not always given. Where it is, it says once, few, many or a class for expanded clones.

TRBJ2-5	-	-	TRBV5-4	TGTGCCAGCAGCTTGAGTCAACGCGGTGAGACCCAGTACTTC	CASSLSQRGETQYF
TRBJ2-5	-	-	TRBV7-9	TGTGCCAGCAGCTTTGGACTGGGGCTGTACCAAGAGACCCAGTACTTC	CASSFGLGLYQETQYF
TRBJ2-1	TRBD1	-	TRBV6-1	TGTGCCAGCAGTGCTCGACAGGGGTCGAATGAGCAGTTCTTC	CASSARQGSNEQFF
TRBJ2-3	-	-	TRBV7-8	TGTGCCAGCAGCCCGAGCTACGATACGCAGTATTTT	CASSPSYDTQYF
TRBJ1-3	-	few	TRBV12-3/TRBV12-4	TGTGCCAGCAGTACCTCTGGAAACACCATATATTTT	CASSTSGNTIYF
TRBJ2-5	TRBD1	-	TRBV5-4	TGTGCCAGCAGCGAGACCGGGACAGGGTGGGAGACCCAGTACTTC	CASSETGTGWETQYF
TRBJ2-7	-	once	TRBV2	TGTGCCAGCAGTGTGAGGGAGACTAGGGGCGAGCAGTACTTC	CASSVRETRGEQYF
TRBJ1-2	-	-	TRBV25-1	TGTGCCAGCAGTAGTGGGAATAGGCAGGGAGATGGCTACACCTTC	CASSSGNRQGDGYTF
TRBJ2-4	-	-	TRBV5-1	TGCGCCAGCAGCTTGGCCTTAGGTCCGGGAACCAAAAACATTCAGTACTTC	CASSLALGPGTKNIQYF
TRBJ1-2	-	-	TRBV6-1	TGTGCCAGCAACCCAGGGCCCGCGTATGGCTACACCTTC	CASNPGPAYGYTF
TRBJ2-7	-	-	TRBV5-8	TGTGCCAGCAGCATGAAAGGCCCCTACGAGCAGTACTTC	CASSMKGPYEQYF
TRBJ2-5	TRBD1	-	TRBV9	TGTGCCAGCAGCGGAACGGGACAGCAAGAGACCCAGTACTTC	CASSGTGQQETQYF
TRBJ2-4	-	-	TRBV20-1	TGCAGTGCTTCACTGGAAAACATTCAGTACTTC	CSASLENIQYF
TRBJ2-1	TRBD2	once	TRBV20-1	TGCAGTGCGCCTAGGGGCACTAGCGGGTCTCCTTCGGGGACCGGTGAGCAGTTCTTC	CSAPRGTSGSPSGTGEQFF
TRBJ2-2	-	-	TRBV11-2	TGTGCCAGCAGCTTAGAACCTTCCAACACCGGGGACCTGTTTTTT	CASSLEPSNTGDLFF
TRBJ2-3	-	-	TRBV30	TGTGCCTGGAGTCAGGCAGGAGCCCCAGATACGCAGTATTTT	CAWSQAGAPDTQYF
TRBJ2-7	-	once	TRBV20-1	TGCAGTGCTAGAGACGAGACACAAACCTACGAGCAGTACTTC	CSARDETQTYEQYF
TRBJ1-2	-	-	TRBV11-2	TGTGCCAGCGGGGGGGGCTACACCTTC	CASGGGYTF
TRBJ2-2	TRBD1	-	TRBV6-2/TRBV6-3	TGTGCCAGCAGTTATCCCCCGGGACAGATCACCGGGGAGCTGTTTTTT	CASSYPPGQITGELFF
TRBJ2-1	TRBD2	-	TRBV5-6	TGTGCCAGCAGCTCGATTAGCGGGAAGGGCGGTGAGCAGTTCTTC	CASSSISGKGGEQFF
TRBJ1-5	TRBD1	-	TRBV6-1	TGTGCCAGCAGCCGGACAGGGCTAACGTTTCCCAACAATCAGCCCCAGCATTTT	CASSRTGLTFPNNQPQHF
TRBJ2-1	TRBD2	-	TRBV28	TGTGCCAGCAGGACCGGGACTAGCGGGAGGCATGAGCAGTTCTTC	CASRTGTSGRHEQFF
TRBJ2-1	-	-	TRBV2	TGTGCCAGCTATTTGGGGGGTCGGGATGAGCAGTTCTTC	CASYLGGRDEQFF
TRBJ1-1	-	-	TRBV2	TGTGCCAGCAGTTATCTGCCAGGGCCGAACACTGAAGCTTTCTTT	CASSYLPGPNTEAFF
TRBJ2-5	-	-	TRBV18	TGTGCCAGCTCACCCGGGGAGACCCAGTACTTC	CASSPGETQYF
TRBJ2-1	TRBD2	-	TRBV12-3/TRBV12-4	TGTGCCAGCAGCCCGCGGCGGGGGGGCCTTGATGAGCAGTTCTTC	CASSPRRGGLDEQFF
TRBJ1-2	-	-	TRBV3-1	TGTGCCAGCAGCCAAGATCTTGTCAGCCCGTATGGCTACACCTTC	CASSQDLVSPYGYTF
TRBJ2-7	-	-	TRBV13	TGTGCCAGCAGCCAGCGGAACTCCTACGAGCAGTACTTC	CASSQRNSYEQYF
TRBJ2-7	TRBD2	-	TRBV18	TGTGCCAGCTCACCACCTAGCGGGGGGGCTAACGAGCAGTACTTC	CASSPPSGGANEQYF
TRBJ1-4	-	-	TRBV30	TGTGCCTGGAGTGATTACAGGGTAACCTACTCTAATGAAAAACTGTTTTTT	CAWSDYRVTYSNEKLFF
TRBJ2-3	TRBD2	-	TRBV12-5	TGTGCTAGTGGTTTTCGGACTAGCGGTGCACAAGATACGCAGTATTTT	CASGFRTSGAQDTQYF
TRBJ2-7	-	-	TRBV28	TGTGCCAGCACCAGGACGCCCGATCGGGGGCAGTACTTC	CASTRTPDRGQYF
TRBJ2-7	TRBD2	-	TRBV5-1	TGCGCCAGCAGCCCCGTCAGGAGGGAGGGCGAGCAGTACTTC	CASSPVRREGEQYF
TRBJ1-5	-	once	TRBV6-2/TRBV6-3	TGTGCCAGCAGTTACTACATCGGATCTCTTCAGCCCCAGCATTTT	CASSYYIGSLQPQHF
TRBJ2-7	TRBD2	few	TRBV5-4	TGTGCCAGCAGCCCCGGGGATAGCGGGAGGTTCGAGCAGTACTTC	CASSPGDSGRFEQYF
TRBJ2-3	-	-	TRBV20-1	TGCAGTGCTAGTTTACTGGAGAGAGTTTGGCTAGACGCAACAGATACGCAGTATTTT	CSASLLERVWLDATDTQYF
TRBJ1-6	TRBD1	-	TRBV27	TGTGCCAGCAGTCTACGGACAGGCGAAATTTATAATTCACCCCTCCACTTT	CASSLRTGEIYNSPLHF
TRBJ2-7	-	-	TRBV27	TGTGCCAGCAGTTACGGGGGTACCTCCTACGAGCAGTACTTC	CASSYGGTSYEQYF
TRBJ1-1	-	-	TRBV12-3/TRBV12-4	TGTGCCAGCAGTTCGGGGACAACCTCCACTGAAGCTTTCTTT	CASSSGTTSTEAFF
TRBJ2-3	TRBD1	-	TRBV4-1	TGCGCCAGCAGCCAAGGCCCGCTGAGGGACAGGGGTTCAGATACGCAGTATTTT	CASSQGPLRDRGSDTQYF
TRBJ2-4	-	-	TRBV7-9	TGTGCCGGTGGGTCGATAGGGACAACCAAAAACATTCAGTACTTC	CAGGSIGTTKNIQYF